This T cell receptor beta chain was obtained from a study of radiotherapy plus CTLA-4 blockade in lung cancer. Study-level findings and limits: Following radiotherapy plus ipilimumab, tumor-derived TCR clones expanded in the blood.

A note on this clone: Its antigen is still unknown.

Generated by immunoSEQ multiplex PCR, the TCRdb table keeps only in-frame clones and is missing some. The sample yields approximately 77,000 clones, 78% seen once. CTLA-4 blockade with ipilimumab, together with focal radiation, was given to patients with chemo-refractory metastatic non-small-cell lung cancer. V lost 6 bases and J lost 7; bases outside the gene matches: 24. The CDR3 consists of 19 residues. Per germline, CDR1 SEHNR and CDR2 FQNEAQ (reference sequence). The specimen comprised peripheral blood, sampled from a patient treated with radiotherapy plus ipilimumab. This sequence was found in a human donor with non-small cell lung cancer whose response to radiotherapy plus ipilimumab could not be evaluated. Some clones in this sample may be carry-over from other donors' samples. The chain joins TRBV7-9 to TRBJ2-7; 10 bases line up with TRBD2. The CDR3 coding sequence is TGTGCCAGCAGTGGATGGGGGACTAGCGCTGCAACTTCTCCGGGTGAGCAGTACTTC. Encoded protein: CASSGWGTSAATSPGEQYF.